A single TCR beta chain is shown here with its context. The same CDR3 can be traced to other DNA sequences in this sample. V was pared by 5 bases and J by 3 bases, with 5 bases of the junction left unmatched. In germline, CDR1 is LNHDA, CDR2 SQIVND (reference sequence). This CDR3 spans 14 amino acids. The method was immunoSEQ multiplex PCR; TCRdb's version includes in-frame clones alone and lacks a portion of them. In the table there are 2,100,000 or so clones, around 95% of which are singletons. The sample is drawn from a study of shared clonotypes between healthy human individuals. The sample was naive CD4+ T cells sorted from blood. The subset is: CD45RA+ positively selected. This TCR came from a man in his late teens or twenties in good health. This chain joins TRBV19 and TRBJ2-7; TRBD1 matches at 9 bases. CDR3 residues: CASSPPGQGYEQYF. CDR3 bases: TGTGCCAGTAGTCCGCCGGGACAGGGCTACGAGCAGTACTTC.